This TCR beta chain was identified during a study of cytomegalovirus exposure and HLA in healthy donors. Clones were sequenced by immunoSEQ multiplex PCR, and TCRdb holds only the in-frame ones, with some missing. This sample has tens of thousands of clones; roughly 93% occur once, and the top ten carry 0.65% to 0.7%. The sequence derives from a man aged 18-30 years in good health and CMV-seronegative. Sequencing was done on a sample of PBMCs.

As DNA, the CDR3 is TGTGCCAGCAGCGAAGCTCCCGGGACAGGAGCCTACGAGCAGTACTTC. This translates into CASSEAPGTGAYEQYF. V and J are TRBV9 and TRBJ2-7, with 8 bases aligning to TRBD1. Trimming at V came to 3 bases and at J to 2 bases, leaving 10 bases not matched to a gene. There are 16 residues in the CDR3. The germline V gene has CDR1 SGDLS and CDR2 YYNGEE.